This T cell receptor beta chain appears in the sequencing data of a study of T cells in localized non-small cell lung cancer. Sequencing was performed with immunoSEQ multiplex PCR; in TCRdb, only in-frame clones are kept and a portion is missing. The table records over 45,000 clones, roughly 90% of them present only once. CDR3 length: 15 amino acids. V shed 5 bases and J shed 4 bases, with 16 bases lying between them. Germline V gene sequence: CDR1 SGHTA, CDR2 FQGTGA. Source: peripheral blood, taken before any cancer treatment. The sequence was obtained from a man aged 35-75 years with stage I squamous cell lung carcinoma. The chain has TRBV7-3 and TRBJ2-3; D gene ambiguous. CDR3 DNA sequence: TGTGCCAGCAGCCCGTCCATAGGGTCGGCAGATACGCAGTATTTT. Amino acids: CASSPSIGSADTQYF.